One and the same sample provided the 10 T cell receptor beta chains below, sequenced in a study of blood T cells in healthy people across ages. With a J-beta primer mix and a sample-barcoded 5' primer, a second PCR ran 7 to 11 cycles. TCRdb passed the 5' RACE reads through MiXCR, listing each CDR3 protein once. The sample shows some 690,000 distinct CDR3 sequences, about 20% of them seen only once. Sequencing was carried out using blood. These receptor sequences come from a man aged 65 to 85 in good health.

This clonotype was observed a handful of times. CDR3 amino acids: CASSTTGGVDADTQYF. DNA for the CDR3: TGCGCCAGCAGCACTACGGGGGGGGTTGATGCAGATACGCAGTATTTT. The chain couples TRBV5-1 to TRBJ2-3; TRBD2 agrees at 8 bases. V shed 4 bases and J 4 bases; nucleotides not matched to a gene: 11. Germline V gives CDR1 SGHRS, CDR2 YFSETQ. This CDR3 has 16 residues.

The chain employs TRBV11-2 and TRBJ2-2, with TRBD2 matching over 14 bases. CDR1 and CDR2 from the germline V gene are SGHAT and FQNNGV. J gave up 6 bases and V 3 bases, and 12 bases lay outside the gene matches. The CDR3 length is 19 residues. CDR3 in amino acids: CASSFVRGTSGGPSGELFF. CDR3 coding DNA: TGTGCCAGCAGCTTCGTGAGGGGGACTAGCGGGGGACCTTCCGGGGAGCTGTTTTTT.

This clonotype was seen only a few times. The V gene is TRBV7-6, the J gene TRBJ1-1; 7 nucleotides match TRBD1. CDR1 and CDR2 (germline): SGHVS, FNYEAQ. V lost 5 bases and J lost 2; bases outside the gene matches: 11. The length of the CDR3 is 16 residues. Here the CDR3 reads CASSVGGRGTNTEAFF. CDR3 DNA: TGTGCCAGCAGCGTAGGGGGCAGGGGCACCAACACTGAAGCTTTCTTT.

This chain links TRBV7-7 with TRBJ2-5, with D maybe TRBD1 (7 bases). The end of the DNA is better explained by TRBJ2-1, so the J call may be wrong. CDR1 is SSHAT and CDR2 is FNYEAQ in the germline V gene (reference sequence). This CDR3 region has 15 residues. Here the CDR3 DNA reads TGTGCCAGCAGCACAGGGGACTTCAGGGGGAATGAGCAGTTCTTC. Protein product: CASSTGDFRGNEQFF.

V gene TRBV7-9 combines with J gene TRBJ2-1; D might be TRBD2 (7 bases). V lost 5 bases, J lost 5 bases, and 25 bases lay in between. Germline lookup yields CDR1 SEHNR and CDR2 FQNEAQ (reference sequence). The CDR3 has 18 amino acids. CDR3 loop: CASSRFLGGVDQNNEQFF. The CDR3 DNA sequence: TGTGCCAGCAGCCGGTTCCTAGGGGGGGTCGACCAAAACAATGAGCAGTTCTTC. Drawing the rest from reference TRBV7-9 and TRBJ2-1, the complete variable domain is DTGVSQNPRHKITKRGQNVTFRCDPISEHNRLYWYRQTLGQGPEFLTYFQNEAQLEKSRLLSDRFSAERPKGSFSTLEIQRTEQGDSAMYLCASSRFLGGVDQNNEQFFGPGTRLTVL.

This clonotype was seen a few times. This chain uses TRBV28 with TRBJ2-5, with D possibly being TRBD1 (6 bases). The DNA end favors TRBJ2-1, so the J call may be wrong. The germline V gene has CDR1 MDHEN and CDR2 SYDVKM. CDR3 length: 15 residues. In DNA form, the CDR3 reads TGTGCCAGCAGTCTATTAGACAGGAGCTACAATGAGCAGTTCTTC. Its protein is CASSLLDRSYNEQFF.

This clonotype appeared a few times. The rearrangement uses TRBV29-1 and TRBJ1-2, with D unresolved. V was cut by 3 bases and J by 10 bases, with 9 bases left in between. The CDR3 covers 10 residues. The germline CDR1 and CDR2 sequences are SQVTM and ANQGSEA. The CDR3 region is CSVDRPSYTF. In DNA form, the CDR3 reads TGCAGCGTTGACCGACCGTCCTACACCTTC.

This clonotype came up a few times. The chain is built from TRBV28 and TRBJ1-1; 7 bases match TRBD1. The CDR3 loop spans 16 amino acids. With V trimmed by 5 bases and J by 1 base, 10 bases remained unmatched. Looked up from germline, CDR1 is MDHEN and CDR2 is SYDVKM. The CDR3 coding sequence is TGTGCCAGCAGTATCCAAGAACAGGGGCGGAACACTGAAGCTTTCTTT. Encoded protein: CASSIQEQGRNTEAFF.

The chain carries TRBV5-6 and TRBJ2-3; unclear D gene. Germline CDR1 and CDR2: SGHDT and YYEEEE. V shed 0 bases and J shed 6 bases, with 8 bases lying between them. This CDR3 is 13 amino acids long. The CDR3 nucleotides read TGTGCCAGCAGCTTGGATCGAGAGGATACGCAGTATTTT. Protein: CASSLDREDTQYF.

The V gene is TRBV28, the J gene TRBJ2-2; 7 bases map to TRBD1. Looked up from germline, CDR1 is MDHEN and CDR2 is SYDVKM. The CDR3 has 16 residues. V trimming: 5 bases; J trimming: 2 bases; junction bases outside the gene matches: 8. The DNA for the CDR3 is TGTGCCAGCAGTATACTCCGGGACAGAAACACCGGGGAGCTGTTTTTT. Protein product: CASSILRDRNTGELFF. The full variable domain, rest sourced from reference TRBV28 and TRBJ2-2, is DVKVTQSSRYLVKRTGEKVFLECVQDMDHENMFWYRQDPGLGLRLIYFSYDVKMKEKGDIPEGYSVSREKKERFSLILESASTNQTSMYLCASSILRDRNTGELFFGEGSRLTVL.